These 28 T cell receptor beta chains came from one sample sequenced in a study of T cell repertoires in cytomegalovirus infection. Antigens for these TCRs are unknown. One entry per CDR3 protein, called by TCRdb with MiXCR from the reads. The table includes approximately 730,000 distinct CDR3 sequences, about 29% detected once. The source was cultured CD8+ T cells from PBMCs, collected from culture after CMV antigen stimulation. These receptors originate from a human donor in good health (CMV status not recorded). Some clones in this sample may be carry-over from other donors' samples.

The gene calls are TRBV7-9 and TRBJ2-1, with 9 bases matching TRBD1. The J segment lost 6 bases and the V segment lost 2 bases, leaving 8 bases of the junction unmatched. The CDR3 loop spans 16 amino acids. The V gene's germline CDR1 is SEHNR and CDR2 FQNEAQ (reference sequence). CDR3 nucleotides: TGTGCCAGCAGCTTACCCGGGACAGGGTACTCCAATGAGCAGTTCTTC. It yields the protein CASSLPGTGYSNEQFF.

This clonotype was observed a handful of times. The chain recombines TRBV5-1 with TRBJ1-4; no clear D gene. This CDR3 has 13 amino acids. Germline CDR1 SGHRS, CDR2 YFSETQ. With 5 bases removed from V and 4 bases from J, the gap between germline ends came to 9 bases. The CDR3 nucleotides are TGCGCCAGCAGAAGTCGGCTTAATGAAAAACTGTTTTTT. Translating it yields CASRSRLNEKLFF.

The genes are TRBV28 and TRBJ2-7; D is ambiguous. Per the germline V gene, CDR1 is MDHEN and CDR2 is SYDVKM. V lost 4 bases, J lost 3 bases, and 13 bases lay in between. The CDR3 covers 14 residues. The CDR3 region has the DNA TGTGCCAGCAGTTCAGGCGGCATCCTCTACGAGCAGTACGTC. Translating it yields CASSSGGILYEQYV.

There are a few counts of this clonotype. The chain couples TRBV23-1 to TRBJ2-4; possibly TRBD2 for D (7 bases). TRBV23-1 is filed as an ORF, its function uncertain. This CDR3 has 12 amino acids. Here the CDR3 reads CAKGGNKNIQYF. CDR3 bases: TGCGCTAAGGGGGGGAACAAAAACATTCAGTACTTC.

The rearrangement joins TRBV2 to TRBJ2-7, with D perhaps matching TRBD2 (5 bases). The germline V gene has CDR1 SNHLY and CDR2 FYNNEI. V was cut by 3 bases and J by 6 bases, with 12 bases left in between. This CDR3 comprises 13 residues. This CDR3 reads CASSEVALGEQYF. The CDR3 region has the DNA TGTGCCAGCAGTGAGGTAGCGTTGGGCGAGCAGTACTTC.

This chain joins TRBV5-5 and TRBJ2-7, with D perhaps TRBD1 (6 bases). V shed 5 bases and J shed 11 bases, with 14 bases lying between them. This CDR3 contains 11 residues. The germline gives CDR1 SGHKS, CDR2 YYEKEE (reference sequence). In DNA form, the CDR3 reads TGTGCCAGCAGTACTAACAGGGAAAAGTACTTC. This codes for CASSTNREKYF.

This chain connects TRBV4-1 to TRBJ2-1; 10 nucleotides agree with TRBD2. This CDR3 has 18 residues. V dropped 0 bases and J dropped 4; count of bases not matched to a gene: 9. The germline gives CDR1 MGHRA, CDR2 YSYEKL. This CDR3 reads CASSQDPQRGGMYNEQFF. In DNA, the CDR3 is TGCGCCAGCAGCCAAGATCCCCAGCGGGGGGGGATGTACAATGAGCAGTTCTTC.

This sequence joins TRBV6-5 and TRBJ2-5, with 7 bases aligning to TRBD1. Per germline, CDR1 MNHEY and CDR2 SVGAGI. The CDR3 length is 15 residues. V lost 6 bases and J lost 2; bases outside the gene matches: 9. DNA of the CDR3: TGTGCCAGCAGCATCTATTGGGACAGACAAGAGACCCAGTACTTC. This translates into CASSIYWDRQETQYF.

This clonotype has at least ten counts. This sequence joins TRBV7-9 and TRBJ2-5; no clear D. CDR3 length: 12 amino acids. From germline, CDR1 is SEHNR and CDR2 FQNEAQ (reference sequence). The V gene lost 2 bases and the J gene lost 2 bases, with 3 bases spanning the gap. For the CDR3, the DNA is TGTGCCAGCAGCTTACGACAAGAGACCCAGTACTTC. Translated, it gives CASSLRQETQYF.

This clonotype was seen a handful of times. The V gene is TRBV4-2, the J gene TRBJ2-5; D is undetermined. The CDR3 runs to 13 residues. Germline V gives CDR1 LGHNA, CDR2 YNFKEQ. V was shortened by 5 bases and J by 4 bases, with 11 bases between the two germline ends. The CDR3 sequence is CASSFGPGETQYF. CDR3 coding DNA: TGTGCCAGCAGCTTTGGCCCGGGAGAGACCCAGTACTTC.

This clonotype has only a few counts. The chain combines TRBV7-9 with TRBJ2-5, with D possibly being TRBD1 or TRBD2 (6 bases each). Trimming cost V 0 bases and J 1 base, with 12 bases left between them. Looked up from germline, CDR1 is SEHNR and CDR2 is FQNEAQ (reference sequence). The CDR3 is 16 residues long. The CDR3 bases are TGTGCCAGCAGCTTAGCGACGGGGGCCCCCCAAGAGACCCAGTACTTC. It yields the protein CASSLATGAPQETQYF.

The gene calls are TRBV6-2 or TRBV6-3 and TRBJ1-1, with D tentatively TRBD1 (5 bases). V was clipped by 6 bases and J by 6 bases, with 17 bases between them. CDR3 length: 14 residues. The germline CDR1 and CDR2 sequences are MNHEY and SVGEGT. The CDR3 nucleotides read TGTGCCAGCAGAATGGGACGTGGGGTACCTGAAGCTTTCTTT. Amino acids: CASRMGRGVPEAFF.

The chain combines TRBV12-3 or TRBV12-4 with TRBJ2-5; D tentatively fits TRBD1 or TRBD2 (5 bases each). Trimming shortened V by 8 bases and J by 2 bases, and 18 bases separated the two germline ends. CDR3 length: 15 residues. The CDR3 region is CASRIAGGLQETQYF. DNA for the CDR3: TGTGCCAGCCGCATAGCTGGGGGTCTACAAGAGACCCAGTACTTC.

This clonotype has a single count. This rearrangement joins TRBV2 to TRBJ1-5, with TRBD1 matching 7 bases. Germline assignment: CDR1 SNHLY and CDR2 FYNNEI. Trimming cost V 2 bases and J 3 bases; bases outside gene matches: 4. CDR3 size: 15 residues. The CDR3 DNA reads TGTGCCAGCAGTGAAACGGGACAGTCCAATCAGCCCCAGCATTTT. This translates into CASSETGQSNQPQHF.

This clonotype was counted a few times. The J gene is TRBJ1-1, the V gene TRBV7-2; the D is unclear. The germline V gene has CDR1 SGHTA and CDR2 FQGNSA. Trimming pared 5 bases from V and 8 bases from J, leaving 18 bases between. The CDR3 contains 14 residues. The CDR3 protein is CASSAWLGGFEAFF. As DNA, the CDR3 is TGTGCCAGCAGCGCCTGGTTGGGCGGCTTCGAAGCTTTCTTT. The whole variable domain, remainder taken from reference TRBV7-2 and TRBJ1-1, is GAGVSQSPSNKVTEKGKDVELRCDPISGHTALYWYRQSLGQGLEFLIYFQGNSAPDKSGLPSDRFSAERTGGSVSTLTIQRTQQEDSAVYLCASSAWLGGFEAFFGQGTRLTVV.

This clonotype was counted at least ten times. Here the CDR3 DNA reads TGTGCCAGTAGTATTGGCTGGGGCACTGAAGCTTTCTTT. It is translated as CASSIGWGTEAFF. The chain links TRBV19 to TRBJ1-1; D gene uncertain. The CDR3 loop spans 13 amino acids. The V end was cut by 3 bases, the J end by 4 bases, with 9 bases between. In germline, CDR1 is LNHDA, CDR2 SQIVND (reference sequence).

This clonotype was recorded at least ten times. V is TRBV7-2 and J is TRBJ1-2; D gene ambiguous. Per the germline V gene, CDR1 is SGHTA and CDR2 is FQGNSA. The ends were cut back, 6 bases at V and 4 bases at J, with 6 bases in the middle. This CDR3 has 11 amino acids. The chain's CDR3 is CASSDFYGYTF. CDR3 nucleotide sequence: TGTGCCAGCAGTGATTTCTATGGCTACACCTTC.

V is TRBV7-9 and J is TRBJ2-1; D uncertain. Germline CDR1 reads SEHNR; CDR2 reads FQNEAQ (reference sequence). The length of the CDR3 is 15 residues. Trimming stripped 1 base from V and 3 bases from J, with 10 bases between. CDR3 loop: CASSLETAGYNEQFF. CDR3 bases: TGTGCCAGCAGCTTAGAAACGGCCGGCTACAATGAGCAGTTCTTC.

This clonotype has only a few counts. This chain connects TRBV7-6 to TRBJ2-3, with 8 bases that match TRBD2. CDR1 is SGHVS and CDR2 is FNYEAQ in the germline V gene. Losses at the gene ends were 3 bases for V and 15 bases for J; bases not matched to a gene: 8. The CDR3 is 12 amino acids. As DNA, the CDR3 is TGTGCCAGCAGCTTGGCTAGCGGGCAGCGTTATTTT. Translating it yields CASSLASGQRYF.

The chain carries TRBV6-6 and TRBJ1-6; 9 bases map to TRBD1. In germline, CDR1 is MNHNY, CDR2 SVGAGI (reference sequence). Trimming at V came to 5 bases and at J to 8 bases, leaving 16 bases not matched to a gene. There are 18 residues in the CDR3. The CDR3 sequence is CASSTETGGHSQDSPLHF. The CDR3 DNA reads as TGTGCCAGCAGTACCGAAACAGGGGGCCACTCTCAGGATTCACCCCTCCACTTT.

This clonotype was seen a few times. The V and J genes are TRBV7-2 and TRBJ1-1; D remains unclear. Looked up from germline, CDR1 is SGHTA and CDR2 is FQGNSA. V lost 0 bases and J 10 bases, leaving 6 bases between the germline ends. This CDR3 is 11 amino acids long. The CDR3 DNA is TGTGCCAGCAGCTTAGCCGTCGGAGCTTTCTTT. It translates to CASSLAVGAFF.

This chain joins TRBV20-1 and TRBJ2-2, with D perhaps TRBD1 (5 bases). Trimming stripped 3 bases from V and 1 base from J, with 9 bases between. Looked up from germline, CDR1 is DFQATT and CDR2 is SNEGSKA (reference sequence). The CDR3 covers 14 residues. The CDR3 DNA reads TGCAGTGCTAGTCGGCAGGGGAACACCGGGGAGCTGTTTTTT. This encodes CSASRQGNTGELFF.

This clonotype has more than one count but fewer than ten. The CDR3 sequence is CASRLGGQPQHF. DNA of the CDR3: TGTGCCAGTAGACTAGGGGGTCAGCCCCAGCATTTT. The chain employs TRBV19 and TRBJ1-5; D perhaps matches TRBD1 (6 bases). V gave up 6 bases and J gave up 6 bases, with 9 bases separating them. Germline V CDR1 and CDR2: LNHDA, SQIVND (reference sequence). This CDR3 contains 12 residues.

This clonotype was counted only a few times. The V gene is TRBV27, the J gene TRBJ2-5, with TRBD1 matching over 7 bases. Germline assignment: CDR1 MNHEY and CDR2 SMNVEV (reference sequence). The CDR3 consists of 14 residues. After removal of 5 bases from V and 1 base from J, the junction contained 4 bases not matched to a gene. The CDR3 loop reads CASSRQGRQETQYF. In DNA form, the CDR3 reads TGTGCCAGCAGTAGACAGGGACGCCAAGAGACCCAGTACTTC.

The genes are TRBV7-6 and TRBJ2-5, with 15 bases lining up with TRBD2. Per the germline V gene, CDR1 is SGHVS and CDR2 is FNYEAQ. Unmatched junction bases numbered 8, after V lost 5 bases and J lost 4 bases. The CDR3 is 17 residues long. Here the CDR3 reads CASSPSGTSGGRETQYF. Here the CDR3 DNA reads TGTGCCAGCAGCCCAAGTGGGACTAGCGGGGGGAGAGAGACCCAGTACTTC.

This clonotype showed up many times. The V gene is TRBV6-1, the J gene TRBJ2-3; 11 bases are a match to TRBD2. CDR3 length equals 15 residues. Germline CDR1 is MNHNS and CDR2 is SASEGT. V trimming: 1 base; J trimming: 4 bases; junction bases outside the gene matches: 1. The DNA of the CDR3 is TGTGCCAGCAGTGAAGTTAGCGGGGGGGCAGATACGCAGTATTTT. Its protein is CASSEVSGGADTQYF.

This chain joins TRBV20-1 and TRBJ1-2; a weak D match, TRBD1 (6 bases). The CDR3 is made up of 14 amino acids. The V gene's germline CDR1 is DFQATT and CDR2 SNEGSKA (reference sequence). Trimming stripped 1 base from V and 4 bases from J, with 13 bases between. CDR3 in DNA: TGCAGTGCTAGAGGGACAGCCGACCGCTATGGCTACACCTTC. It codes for CSARGTADRYGYTF.

The CDR3 DNA sequence: TGCAGTGCCGGGACTGAAAATGGCTACACCTTC. It translates to CSAGTENGYTF. The rearrangement links TRBV29-1 to TRBJ1-2, with a tentative D call TRBD1 (5 bases). The CDR3 extends over 11 amino acids. CDR1 and CDR2 from the germline V gene are SQVTM and ANQGSEA.